This T cell receptor (beta chain) was recorded in a study of blood T cell repertoires in COVID-19. On the study more broadly: PBMCs, B-cell-depleted T cells, or T cells provided the cDNA or gDNA that made up the material.

Residents of 24 US areas, aged about 18 to 95 years, made up the participants. Participant-reported clinical history was the basis for cohort assignment. Cohort 3 donors counted as recovered after two negative PCRs, clearance, or resolved symptoms. The method was immunoSEQ multiplex PCR; TCRdb's version includes in-frame clones alone and lacks a portion of them. The top ten clones hold about 1.1% of a sample with some 400,000 clones, roughly nine tenths of them seen once. This CDR3 comprises 15 residues. CDR1 SGHAT and CDR2 FQNNGV come from the germline V gene. V shed 2 bases, J shed 4 bases, and the junction held 6 bases outside the gene matches.

This receptor was obtained from a man in his thirties or forties who had recovered from COVID-19. The chain has TRBV11-2 and TRBJ2-5, with TRBD2 matching over 8 bases. The sample comprised PBMCs or T cells enriched from blood (not recorded which). In DNA form, the CDR3 reads TGTGCCAGCAGCTTAAATGCGGGAGGAGGAGAGACCCAGTACTTC. Its protein product is CASSLNAGGGETQYF.